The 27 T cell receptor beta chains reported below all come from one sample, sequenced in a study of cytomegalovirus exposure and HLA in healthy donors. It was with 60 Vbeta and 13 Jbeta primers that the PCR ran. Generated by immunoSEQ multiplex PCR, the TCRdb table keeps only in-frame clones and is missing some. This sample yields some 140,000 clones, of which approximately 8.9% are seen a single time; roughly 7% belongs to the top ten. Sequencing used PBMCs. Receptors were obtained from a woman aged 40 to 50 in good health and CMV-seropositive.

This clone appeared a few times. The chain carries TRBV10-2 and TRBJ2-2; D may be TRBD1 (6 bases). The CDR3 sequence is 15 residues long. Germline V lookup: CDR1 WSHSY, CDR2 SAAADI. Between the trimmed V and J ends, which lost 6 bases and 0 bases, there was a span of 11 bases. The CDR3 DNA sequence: TGCGCCAGCAGCGTTCAGGGGACGAACACCGGGGAGCTGTTTTTT. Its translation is CASSVQGTNTGELFF.

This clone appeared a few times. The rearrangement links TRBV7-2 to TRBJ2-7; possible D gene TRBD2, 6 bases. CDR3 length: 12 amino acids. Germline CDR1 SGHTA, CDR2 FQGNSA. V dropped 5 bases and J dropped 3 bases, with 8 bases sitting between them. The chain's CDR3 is CASSGGSYEQYF. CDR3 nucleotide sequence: TGTGCCAGCAGCGGGGGGAGCTACGAGCAGTACTTC.

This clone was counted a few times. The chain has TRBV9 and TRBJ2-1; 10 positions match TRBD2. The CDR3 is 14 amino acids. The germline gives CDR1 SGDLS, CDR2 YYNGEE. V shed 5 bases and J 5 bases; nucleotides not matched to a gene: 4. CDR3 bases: TGTGCCAGCAGTCCCCTAGCGGGGGACAATGAGCAGTTCTTC. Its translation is CASSPLAGDNEQFF.

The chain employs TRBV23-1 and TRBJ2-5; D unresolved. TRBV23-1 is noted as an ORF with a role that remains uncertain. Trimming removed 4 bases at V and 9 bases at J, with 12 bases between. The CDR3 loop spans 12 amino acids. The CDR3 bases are TGCGCCAGCAGTCTGTGTGAGAAGCCCCAGTACTTC. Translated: CASSLCEKPQYF.

The CDR3 coding sequence is TGTGCCAGCAGCTTACAGGGTCCGGAAAAACTGTTTTTT. As protein: CASSLQGPEKLFF. V and J are TRBV5-6 and TRBJ1-4; weak D call: TRBD1 (6 bases). V lost 2 bases and J 8 bases, leaving 10 bases between the germline ends. The length of the CDR3 is 13 residues. Germline V lookup: CDR1 SGHDT, CDR2 YYEEEE.

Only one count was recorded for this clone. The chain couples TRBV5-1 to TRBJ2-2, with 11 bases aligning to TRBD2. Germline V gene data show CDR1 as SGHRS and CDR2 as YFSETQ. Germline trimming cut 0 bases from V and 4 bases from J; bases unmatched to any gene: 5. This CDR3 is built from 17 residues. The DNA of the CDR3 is TGCGCCAGCAGCTTGGACCCGGGACTAGCGGCCACCGGGGAGCTGTTTTTT. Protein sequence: CASSLDPGLAATGELFF.

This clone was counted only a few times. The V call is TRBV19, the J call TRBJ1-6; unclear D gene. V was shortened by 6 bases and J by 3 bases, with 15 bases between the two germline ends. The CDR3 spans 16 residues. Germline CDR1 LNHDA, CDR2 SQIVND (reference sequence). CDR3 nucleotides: TGTGCCAGTAGGTTAGACAACGACCTCTATAATTCACCCCTCCACTTT. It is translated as CASRLDNDLYNSPLHF. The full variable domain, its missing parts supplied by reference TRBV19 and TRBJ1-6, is DGGITQSPKYLFRKEGQNVTLSCEQNLNHDAMYWYRQDPGQGLRLIYYSQIVNDFQKGDIAEGYSVSREKKESFPLTVTSAQKNPTAFYLCASRLDNDLYNSPLHFGNGTRLTVT.

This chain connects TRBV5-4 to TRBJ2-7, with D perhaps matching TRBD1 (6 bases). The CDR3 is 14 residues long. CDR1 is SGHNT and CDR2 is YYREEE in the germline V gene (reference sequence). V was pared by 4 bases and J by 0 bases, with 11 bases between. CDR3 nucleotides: TGTGCCAGCAGCAACTCGGACAGCTCCTACGAGCAGTACTTC. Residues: CASSNSDSSYEQYF.

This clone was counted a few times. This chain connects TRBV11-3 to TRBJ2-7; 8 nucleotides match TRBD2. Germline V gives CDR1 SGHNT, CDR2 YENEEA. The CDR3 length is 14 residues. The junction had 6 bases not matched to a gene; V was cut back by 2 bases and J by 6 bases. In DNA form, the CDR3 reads TGTGCCAGCAGCTTAAGGACTAGCATCCTCGAGCAGTACTTC. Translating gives CASSLRTSILEQYF.

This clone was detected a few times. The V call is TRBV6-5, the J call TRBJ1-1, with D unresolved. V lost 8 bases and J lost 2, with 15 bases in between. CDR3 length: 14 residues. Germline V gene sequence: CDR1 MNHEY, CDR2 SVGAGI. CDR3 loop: CASAGPGFNTEAFF. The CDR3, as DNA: TGTGCCAGCGCAGGCCCAGGATTTAACACTGAAGCTTTCTTT.

CDR3 sequence: CASSQDTASNQPQHF. For the CDR3, the DNA is TGTGCCAGCAGCCAGGATACGGCCAGCAATCAGCCCCAGCATTTT. This chain uses TRBV6-1 with TRBJ1-5; D is ambiguous. V gave up 6 bases and J gave up 1 base, with 13 bases separating them. This CDR3 has 15 amino acids. The germline V gene encodes CDR1 MNHNS and CDR2 SASEGT.

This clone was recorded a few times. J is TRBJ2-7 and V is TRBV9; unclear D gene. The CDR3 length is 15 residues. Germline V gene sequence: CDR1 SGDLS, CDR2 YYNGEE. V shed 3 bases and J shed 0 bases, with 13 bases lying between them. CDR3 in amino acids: CASSATGGYSYEQYF. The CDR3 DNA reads TGTGCCAGCAGCGCTACTGGCGGATACTCCTACGAGCAGTACTTC.

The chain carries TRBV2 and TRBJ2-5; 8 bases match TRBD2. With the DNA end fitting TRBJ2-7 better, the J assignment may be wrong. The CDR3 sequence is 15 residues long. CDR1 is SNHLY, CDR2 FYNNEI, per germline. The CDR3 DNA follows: TGTGCCAGCAGGGCCGACCGGACTAGCTTGTACGAGCAGTACTTC. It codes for CASRADRTSLYEQYF.

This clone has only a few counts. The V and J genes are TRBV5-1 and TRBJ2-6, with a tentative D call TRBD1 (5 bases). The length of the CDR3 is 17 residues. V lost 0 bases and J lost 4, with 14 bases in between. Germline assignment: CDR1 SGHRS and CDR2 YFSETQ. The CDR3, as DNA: TGCGCCAGCAGCTTGGCCGAGTTAGGGGTAGGGGCCAACGTCCTGACTTTC. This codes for CASSLAELGVGANVLTF. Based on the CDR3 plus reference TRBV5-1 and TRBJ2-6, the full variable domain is KAGVTQTPRYLIKTRGQQVTLSCSPISGHRSVSWYQQTPGQGLQFLFEYFSETQRNKGNFPGRFSGRQFSNSRSEMNVSTLELGDSALYLCASSLAELGVGANVLTFGAGSRLTVL.

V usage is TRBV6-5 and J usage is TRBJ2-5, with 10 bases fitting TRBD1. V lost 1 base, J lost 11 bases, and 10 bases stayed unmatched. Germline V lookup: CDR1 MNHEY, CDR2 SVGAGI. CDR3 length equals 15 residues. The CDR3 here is CASSYLGTGEGEQYF. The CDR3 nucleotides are TGTGCCAGCAGTTACTTGGGGACAGGGGAAGGGGAGCAGTACTTC.

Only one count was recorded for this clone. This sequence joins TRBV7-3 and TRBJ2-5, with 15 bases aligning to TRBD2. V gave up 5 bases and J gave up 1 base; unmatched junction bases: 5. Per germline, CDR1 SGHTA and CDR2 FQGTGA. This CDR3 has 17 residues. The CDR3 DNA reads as TGTGCCAGCAGCCAAGGACTAGCGGGGGGGGCCCAAGAGACCCAGTACTTC. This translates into CASSQGLAGGAQETQYF.

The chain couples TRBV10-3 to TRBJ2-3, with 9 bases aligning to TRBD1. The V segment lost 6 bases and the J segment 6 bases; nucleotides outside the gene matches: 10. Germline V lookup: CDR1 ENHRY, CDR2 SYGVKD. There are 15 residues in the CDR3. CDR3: CAIRRDRGIGDTQYF. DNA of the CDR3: TGTGCCATCAGGAGAGACAGGGGGATAGGGGATACGCAGTATTTT.

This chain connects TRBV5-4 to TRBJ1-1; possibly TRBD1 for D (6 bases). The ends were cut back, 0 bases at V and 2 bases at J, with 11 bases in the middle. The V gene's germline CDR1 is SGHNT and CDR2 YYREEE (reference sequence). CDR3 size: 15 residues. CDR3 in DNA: TGTGCCAGCAGCTTGGCCAGGGGATTAAACACTGAAGCTTTCTTT. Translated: CASSLARGLNTEAFF.

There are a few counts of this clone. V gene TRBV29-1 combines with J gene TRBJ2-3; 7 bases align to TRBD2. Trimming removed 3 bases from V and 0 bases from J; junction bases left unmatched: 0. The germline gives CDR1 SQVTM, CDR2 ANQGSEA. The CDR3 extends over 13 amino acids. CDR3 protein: CSVERGSTDTQYF. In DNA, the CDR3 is TGCAGCGTTGAGCGGGGGAGCACAGATACGCAGTATTTT.

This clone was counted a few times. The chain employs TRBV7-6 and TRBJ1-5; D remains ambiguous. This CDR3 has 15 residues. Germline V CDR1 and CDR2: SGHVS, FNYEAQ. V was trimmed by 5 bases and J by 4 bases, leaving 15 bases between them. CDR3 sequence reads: CASSDGLRVNQPQHF. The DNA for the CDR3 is TGTGCCAGCAGCGACGGACTTAGGGTAAATCAGCCCCAGCATTTT.

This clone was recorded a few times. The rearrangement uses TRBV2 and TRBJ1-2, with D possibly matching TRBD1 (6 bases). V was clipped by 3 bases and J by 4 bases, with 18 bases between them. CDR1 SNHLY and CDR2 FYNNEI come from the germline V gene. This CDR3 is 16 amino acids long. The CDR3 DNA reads TGTGCCAGCAGTGACGTTATCAGGGGTGGTGGCTATGGCTACACCTTC. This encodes CASSDVIRGGGYGYTF. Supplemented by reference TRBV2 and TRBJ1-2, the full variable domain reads EPEVTQTPSHQVTQMGQEVILRCVPISNHLYFYWYRQILGQKVEFLVSFYNNEISEKSEIFDDQFSVERPDGSNFTLKIRSTKLEDSAMYFCASSDVIRGGGYGYTFGSGTRLTVV.

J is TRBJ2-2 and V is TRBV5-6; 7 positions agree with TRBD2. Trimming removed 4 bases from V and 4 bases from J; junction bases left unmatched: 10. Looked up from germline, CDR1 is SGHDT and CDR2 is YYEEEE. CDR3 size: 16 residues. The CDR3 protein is CASSTGLEGFTGELFF. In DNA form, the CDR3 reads TGTGCCAGCAGCACCGGACTAGAGGGGTTCACCGGGGAGCTGTTTTTT.

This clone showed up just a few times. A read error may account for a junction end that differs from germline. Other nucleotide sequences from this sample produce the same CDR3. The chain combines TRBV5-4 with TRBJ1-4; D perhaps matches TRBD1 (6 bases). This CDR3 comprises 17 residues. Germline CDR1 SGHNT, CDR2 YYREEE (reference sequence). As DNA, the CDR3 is TGCGCCAGCAGCTTGGCGTTGGCGGGGGGCGTGGGGGAAAAACTGTTTTTT. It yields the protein CASSLALAGGVGEKLFF.

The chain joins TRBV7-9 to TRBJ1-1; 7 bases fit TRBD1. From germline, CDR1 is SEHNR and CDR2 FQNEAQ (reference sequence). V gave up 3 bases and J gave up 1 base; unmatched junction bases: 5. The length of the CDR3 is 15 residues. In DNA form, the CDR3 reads TGTGCCAGCAGCTTTTACAGGGGCTCGAACACTGAAGCTTTCTTT. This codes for CASSFYRGSNTEAFF.

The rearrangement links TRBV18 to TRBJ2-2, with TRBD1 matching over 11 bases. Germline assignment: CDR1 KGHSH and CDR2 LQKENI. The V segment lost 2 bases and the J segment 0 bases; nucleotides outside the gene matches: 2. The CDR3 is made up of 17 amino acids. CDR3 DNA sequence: TGTGCCAGCTCACCAGGACAGGGGGCAACGAACACCGGGGAGCTGTTTTTT. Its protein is CASSPGQGATNTGELFF.

In nucleotides, the CDR3 is TGTGCCAGCAGGCGGACTAGCGGGGCTGGGAATGAGCAGTTCTTC. This translates into CASRRTSGAGNEQFF. The chain employs TRBV7-9 and TRBJ2-1, with 12 bases identical to TRBD2. The length of the CDR3 is 15 residues. The V segment lost 6 bases and the J segment 7 bases; nucleotides outside the gene matches: 7. Germline V CDR1 and CDR2: SEHNR, FQNEAQ (reference sequence).

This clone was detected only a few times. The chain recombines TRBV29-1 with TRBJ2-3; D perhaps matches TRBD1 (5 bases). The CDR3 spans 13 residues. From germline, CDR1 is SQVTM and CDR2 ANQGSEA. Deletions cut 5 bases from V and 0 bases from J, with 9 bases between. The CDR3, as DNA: TGCAGCGTTCGGACAAGTAGCACAGATACGCAGTATTTT. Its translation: CSVRTSSTDTQYF.